This TCR beta chain was sequenced in a study of T cell responses to AZD1222 COVID-19 vaccine. Notes on the study in general: Repertoire collection took place solely once the T cell response had peaked. White British people made up most donors, females outnumbered males, and clonal diversity was possibly underestimated. With dominance at 160-218 and 743-854, vaccine-associated CD4 TCRs spanned spike.

The V gene's germline CDR1 is SGHRS and CDR2 YFSETQ. The CDR3 runs to 14 residues. Pooled together were second doses at about 4 or about 12 weeks. Method: immunoSEQ multiplex PCR; TCRdb's copy keeps in-frame clones and lacks some. The sample consists of fewer than 110,000 clones, roughly 85% of them appearing once. About this clone: Its cognate antigen is unknown. At one of its ends the junction is not consistent with the germline gene, which may arise from a read error. Other DNA sequences in this specimen translate into the identical CDR3.

The rearrangement uses TRBV5-1 and TRBJ2-7; 9 bases are a match to TRBD1. The receptor was derived from an adult who received the AZD1222 COVID-19 vaccine. Sample: peripheral blood, taken 28 days after the second AZD1222 dose. The CDR3 DNA reads TGCGCTAGCAGCGGTCTGGGACAGGGTGGCGAGCAGTACTTC. The encoded protein is CASSGLGQGGEQYF.